This is a list of T cell receptor beta chains from one sample in a study of shared clonotypes between healthy human individuals. Sequencing was performed with immunoSEQ multiplex PCR; in TCRdb, only in-frame clones are kept and a portion is missing. The sample holds approximately 460,000 clones; roughly 80% are singletons and the top ten take around 12%. Input material: PBMCs. Receptors originate from a woman aged 40 to 50 in good health. Some clones in this sample may be carry-over from other donors' samples. Both conserved end residues are part of each CDR3. Fields, in order: V gene, J gene, CDR3 protein.

>TRBV25-1|TRBJ2-5
CASSPTSGGRETQYF
>TRBV5-1|TRBJ2-2
CASSLGGANTGELFF
>TRBV28|TRBJ2-1
CASSPAGLYRQQEQFF
>TRBV5-1|TRBJ2-1
CASSMVGLGEQFF
>TRBV5-4|TRBJ2-3
CASSQKDTQYF
>TRBV28|TRBJ2-2
CASLQGGNTGELFF
>TRBV11-2|TRBJ2-7
CASSLGGGKREQYF
>TRBV11-1|TRBJ2-1
CASSNRLAGGGNEQFF
>TRBV30|TRBJ2-3
CAWSPGLARDTQYF
>TRBV28|TRBJ2-2
CASSPAGGANTGELFF
>TRBV7-2|TRBJ2-7
CASSVAGPYEQYF
>TRBV29-1|TRBJ2-3
CSVEVAGGTDTQYF
>TRBV28|TRBJ1-2
CASTISGAGGYTF
>TRBV29-1|TRBJ2-3
CSVDLAASTDTQYF
>TRBV7-8|TRBJ2-1
CASSRSGTSYNEQFF
>TRBV19|TRBJ1-2
CASSPFQGLWYGYTF
>TRBV18|TRBJ1-4
CASSLNTGQTVKLFF
>TRBV18|TRBJ2-5
CASSPTGQETQYF
>TRBV6-5|TRBJ2-7
CASSYPGLATPYEQYF